These 18 T cell receptor beta chains came from one sample sequenced in a study of radiotherapy plus CTLA-4 blockade in lung cancer. The repertoire was sequenced with immunoSEQ multiplex PCR; TCRdb's copy has only in-frame clones and lacks some. This sample has roughly 50,000 clones, with around nine tenths found just once. The source material was peripheral blood, sampled from a patient treated with radiotherapy plus ipilimumab. The receptors come from a human donor with non-small cell lung cancer whose response to radiotherapy plus ipilimumab could not be evaluated.

This clone appeared a few times. The V call is TRBV2, the J call TRBJ1-2; 9 nucleotides agree with TRBD1. Germline assignment: CDR1 SNHLY and CDR2 FYNNEI. The CDR3 sequence is 11 residues long. The V and J ends lost 4 bases and 10 bases, in that order; junction bases with no gene match: 1. The CDR3, as DNA: TGTGCCAGCAGTGGGGACAGGGTCTACACCTTC. Translation gives CASSGDRVYTF.

This clone has more than one count but fewer than ten. The chain uses TRBV6-1 and TRBJ1-5, with D unclear. Germline lookup yields CDR1 MNHNS and CDR2 SASEGT. Trimming shortened V by 7 bases and J by 0 bases, and 10 bases separated the two germline ends. This CDR3 is 14 amino acids long. CDR3 in amino acids: CASKTGSSNQPQHF. The CDR3 region has the DNA TGTGCCAGCAAAACGGGTAGTAGCAATCAGCCCCAGCATTTT.

The J gene is TRBJ2-5, the V gene TRBV21-1; TRBD2, the D gene given by the table, was not confirmed from the DNA. TRBV21-1 is flagged as a pseudogene. The CDR3 extends over 18 amino acids. CDR3 coding DNA: TGTGCCAGCAGCAAGGCCATCGCGACTAGCGGGCTCCAAGAGACCCAGTACTTC. It yields the protein CASSKAIATSGLQETQYF.

V is TRBV10-3 and J is TRBJ1-2, with a weak D call TRBD1 (6 bases). This CDR3 spans 14 amino acids. Per the germline V gene, CDR1 is ENHRY and CDR2 is SYGVKD. The V end lost 3 bases, the J end lost 5 bases, and 13 bases lay between the germline ends. The CDR3 coding sequence is TGTGCCATCAGTGATACAGGGTCAGGGTATGGCTACACCTTC. As protein: CAISDTGSGYGYTF.

V usage is TRBV5-8 and J usage is TRBJ1-4, with D uncertain. Trimming left V 4 bases short and J 2 bases short, with 9 bases between. The length of the CDR3 is 14 residues. The germline V gene encodes CDR1 SGHTS and CDR2 YDEGEE. The CDR3: CASSPVSTNEKLFF. The CDR3 nucleotides read TGTGCCAGCAGCCCGGTGTCGACTAATGAAAAACTGTTTTTT.

CDR3 loop: CASSDSGAYSNQPQHF. The CDR3 DNA reads as TGCGCCAGCAGTGATTCAGGCGCTTATAGCAATCAGCCCCAGCATTTT. This chain joins TRBV10-2 and TRBJ1-5; D not resolved. CDR3 size: 16 residues. Germline V gene sequence: CDR1 WSHSY, CDR2 SAAADI. Trimming took 3 bases from V and 0 from J, leaving 12 bases between them.

The V and J genes are TRBV9 and TRBJ2-6, with a possible D match to TRBD1 (6 bases). Germline CDR1 SGDLS, CDR2 YYNGEE. V was cut by 5 bases and J by 0 bases, with 18 bases left in between. The CDR3 spans 18 residues. Here the CDR3 reads CASRADSGTLSGANVLTF. For the CDR3, the DNA is TGTGCCAGCAGGGCGGACAGTGGAACGCTCTCTGGGGCCAACGTCCTGACTTTC.

V gene TRBV9 combines with J gene TRBJ2-1; D is possibly TRBD1 (5 bases). The CDR3 has 15 amino acids. The V gene lost 4 bases and the J gene lost 6 bases, with 17 bases spanning the gap. Per the germline V gene, CDR1 is SGDLS and CDR2 is YYNGEE. DNA for the CDR3: TGTGCCAGCAGCCCCCAGGGTGGGGTCGCCAATGAGCAGTTCTTC. Its translation is CASSPQGGVANEQFF.

This clone was observed a handful of times. The chain is built from TRBV9 and TRBJ1-6; D is unclear. Trimming pared 0 bases from V and 7 bases from J, leaving 11 bases between. Germline V gene data show CDR1 as SGDLS and CDR2 as YYNGEE. There are 15 residues in the CDR3. The CDR3 region has the DNA TGTGCCAGCAGCGTAGAGCCTTTAGAGAATTCACCCCTCCACTTT. As protein: CASSVEPLENSPLHF. The whole variable domain, filled in from reference TRBV9 and TRBJ1-6, reads DSGVTQTPKHLITATGQRVTLRCSPRSGDLSVYWYQQSLDQGLQFLIQYYNGEERAKGNILERFSAQQFPDLHSELNLSSLELGDSALYFCASSVEPLENSPLHFGNGTRLTVT.

CDR3 coding DNA: TGCAGCGTTGTGTACTTAGCCAAAAACATTCAGTACTTC. It encodes CSVVYLAKNIQYF. V usage is TRBV29-1 and J usage is TRBJ2-4; D gene unclear. The germline V gene has CDR1 SQVTM and CDR2 ANQGSEA. There are 13 residues in the CDR3. V lost 4 bases to trimming and J lost 0 bases, with 7 bases between them.

This clone showed up just a few times. The junction shows a germline mismatch at one end, possibly a read error. This rearrangement joins TRBV5-8 to TRBJ2-1, with 10 bases aligning to TRBD2. The germline V gene encodes CDR1 SGHTS and CDR2 YDEGEE. This CDR3 has 15 residues. CDR3 DNA sequence: TGCGCCAGCAGCCAAGGACTAGCGGAATACAATGAGCAGTTCTTC. It yields the protein CASSQGLAEYNEQFF.

The V and J genes are TRBV5-1 and TRBJ1-1; 9 nucleotides match TRBD1. J was trimmed by 6 bases and V by 3 bases; bases with no gene match: 9. The length of the CDR3 is 15 residues. CDR1 is SGHRS, CDR2 YFSETQ, per germline. CDR3 coding DNA: TGCGCCAGCAGCTCCTGGAGGACAGGGGACCCTGAAGCTTTCTTT. Translated, it gives CASSSWRTGDPEAFF.

The rearrangement joins TRBV4-1 to TRBJ2-7; D gene unclear. CDR1 and CDR2 (germline): MGHRA, YSYEKL. V lost 1 base and J 3 bases, leaving 13 bases between the germline ends. The CDR3 is 15 amino acids. The CDR3: CASSQAGGKGYEQYF. DNA for the CDR3: TGCGCCAGCAGCCAAGCGGGTGGAAAAGGCTACGAGCAGTACTTC.

The chain carries TRBV7-2 and TRBJ1-2; possible D gene TRBD1, 6 bases. V was pared by 1 base and J by 4 bases, with 10 bases between. The CDR3 is made up of 14 amino acids. Germline V gene lookup returns CDR1 SGHTA and CDR2 FQGNSA. CDR3 sequence (DNA): TGTGCCAGCAGCTTAGGGACAGTAGGCTATGGCTACACCTTC. Translated: CASSLGTVGYGYTF.

This chain joins TRBV19 and TRBJ2-7, with 8 positions matching TRBD1. J gave up 3 bases and V 5 bases, and 9 bases lay outside the gene matches. In germline, CDR1 is LNHDA, CDR2 SQIVND (reference sequence). The CDR3 has 15 residues. The CDR3 loop reads CASSEPDRAHYEQYF. Written as DNA, the CDR3 is TGTGCCAGTAGTGAACCGGACAGGGCCCACTACGAGCAGTACTTC.

The chain joins TRBV19 to TRBJ2-3; D is unclear. This CDR3 is 11 amino acids long. V shed 5 bases and J shed 6 bases, with 6 bases lying between them. The V gene's germline CDR1 is LNHDA and CDR2 SQIVND (reference sequence). This CDR3 reads CASSVMDTQYF. The DNA for the CDR3 is TGTGCCAGTAGTGTTATGGATACGCAGTATTTT.

V gene TRBV7-9 combines with J gene TRBJ1-1; D is possibly TRBD1 (5 bases). Germline V gene lookup returns CDR1 SEHNR and CDR2 FQNEAQ (reference sequence). The CDR3 contains 16 residues. Trimming stripped 3 bases from V and 1 base from J, with 15 bases between. CDR3 protein: CASSLQGERPNTEAFF. The DNA of the CDR3 is TGTGCCAGCAGCTTGCAGGGCGAGAGACCGAACACTGAAGCTTTCTTT.

The chain couples TRBV2 to TRBJ1-5; TRBD1 agrees at 7 bases. V shed 6 bases and J 5 bases; nucleotides not matched to a gene: 4. Germline-derived CDR1 and CDR2 are SNHLY and FYNNEI. This CDR3 region has 13 residues. CDR3 residues: CASRRTGDQPQHF. The CDR3, as DNA: TGTGCCAGCAGGCGTACAGGGGATCAGCCCCAGCATTTT.